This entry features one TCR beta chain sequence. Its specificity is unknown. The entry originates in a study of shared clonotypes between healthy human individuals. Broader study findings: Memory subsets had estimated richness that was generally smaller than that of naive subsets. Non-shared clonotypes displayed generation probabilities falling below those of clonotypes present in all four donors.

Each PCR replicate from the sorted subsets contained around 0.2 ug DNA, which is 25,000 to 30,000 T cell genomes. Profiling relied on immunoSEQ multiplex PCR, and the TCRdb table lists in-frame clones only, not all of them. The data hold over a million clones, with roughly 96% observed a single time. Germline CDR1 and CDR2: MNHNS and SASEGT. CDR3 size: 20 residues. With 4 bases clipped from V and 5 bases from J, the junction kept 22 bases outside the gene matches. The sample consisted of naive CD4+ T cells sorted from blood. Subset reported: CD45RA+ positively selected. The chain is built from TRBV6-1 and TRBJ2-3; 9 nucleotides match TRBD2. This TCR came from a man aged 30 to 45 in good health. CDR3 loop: CASSVAGSGSSGHGRDTQYF. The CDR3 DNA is TGTGCCAGCAGTGTCGCGGGTAGCGGGAGTTCGGGGCACGGTAGAGATACGCAGTATTTT.